This T cell receptor beta chain was recorded in a study of T cell repertoires in cytomegalovirus infection. Looking at the study overall: In public TCR beta signatures, there were indications of both CMV infection and matching HLA type.

V shed 1 base and J 7 bases; nucleotides not matched to a gene: 7. Germline CDR1 reads DFQATT; CDR2 reads SNEGSKA (reference sequence). The CDR3 totals 15 residues. Remarks on this clonotype: Its antigen is as yet unknown.

TCRdb re-analysed the reads in MiXCR, keeping a single row per CDR3 protein. The sample yields roughly 80,000 distinct CDR3 sequences, around 40% seen once. Sequenced material: CD8+ T cells from cultured PBMCs, taken from culture after CMV antigen stimulation. The chain uses TRBV20-1 and TRBJ1-6; 7 bases line up with TRBD1. The receptor's source is a human donor in good health (CMV status not recorded). Some clones in this sample may be carry-over from other donors' samples. DNA for the CDR3: TGCAGTGCTAGAGTCCTACAGGGGATGAATTCACCCCTCCACTTT. Encoded protein: CSARVLQGMNSPLHF.